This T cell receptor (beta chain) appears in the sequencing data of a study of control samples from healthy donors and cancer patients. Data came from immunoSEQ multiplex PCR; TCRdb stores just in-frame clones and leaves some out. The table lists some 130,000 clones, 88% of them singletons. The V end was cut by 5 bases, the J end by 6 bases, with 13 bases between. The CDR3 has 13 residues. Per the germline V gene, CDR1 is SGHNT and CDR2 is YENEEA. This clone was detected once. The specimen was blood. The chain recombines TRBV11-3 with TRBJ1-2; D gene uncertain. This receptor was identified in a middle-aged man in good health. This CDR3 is CASSREVLDGYTF. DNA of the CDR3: TGTGCCAGCAGCCGTGAGGTCCTAGATGGCTACACCTTC.